The 11 T cell receptor beta chains listed next were all sequenced from one sample in a study of tumor-infiltrating lymphocytes in primary liver carcinoma (dated by TCRdb to about 2017). The sample was run on an Illumina HiSeq 2500. Using a constant-region primer and ProtoScript II reverse transcriptase, TCRbeta-specific cDNA was reverse-transcribed from 450 to 650 ng total RNA. TCRbeta libraries were built with three nested multiplex PCR rounds, a slightly modified ARM-PCR procedure. Each of the first two PCR rounds ran for about 11 cycles using multiplex TRBV1-TRBV30 forward primers together with a Cbeta reverse primer. In-frame beta chains were kept once TCRdb had trimmed the public reads at Q25 with fastp and called clones with MiXCR. One record per CDR3 amino acid sequence lists the most common genes and DNA. The sample has fewer than 400,000 distinct CDR3 sequences on record, 50% to 70% of them singletons. The top ten hold roughly 9% of the sample.

TRIzol reagent was used to extract blood RNA from unsorted whole blood, while the DNeasy Blood & Tissue kit provided the germline DNA. Source material: peripheral blood. These receptors all stem from a man between 35 and 55 years old with primary liver carcinoma and hepatitis B virus infection.

Comments on this clonotype: This may be a read error: a much more frequent sequence differs by one nucleotide. V gene TRBV28 combines with J gene TRBJ2-2, with a weak D call TRBD2 (6 bases). Germline CDR1 reads MDHEN; CDR2 reads SYDVKM. The CDR3 covers 13 residues. Trimming left V 9 bases short and J 5 bases short, with 13 bases between. Written as DNA, the CDR3 is TGTGCCAGAAGACGTGGGGGGACCGGGGAGCTGTTTTTT. The encoded protein is CARRRGGTGELFF.

Remarks on this clonotype: Germline and junction disagree at one end, which may indicate a read error. This sequence joins TRBV6-2 or TRBV6-3 and TRBJ1-6; 7 bases are a match to TRBD1. The germline V gene encodes CDR1 MNHEY and CDR2 SVGEGT. The CDR3 is made up of 16 amino acids. CDR3 nucleotide sequence: TGTGCCAGCAAGGATGCCACGGGACAGCAGAGTTCACCCCTCTACTTT. It translates to CASKDATGQQSSPLYF.

This chain uses TRBV5-4 with TRBJ2-1; TRBD2 might be the D (5 bases). Trimming pared 2 bases from V and 2 bases from J, leaving 11 bases between. Germline-derived CDR1 and CDR2 are SGHNT and YYREEE (reference sequence). This CDR3 has 15 amino acids. CDR3 protein: CASSFGSGPYNEQFF. The CDR3 DNA reads as TGTGCCAGCAGCTTTGGCAGCGGACCCTACAATGAGCAGTTCTTC.

On this clonotype itself: At one boundary the junction diverges from the germline segment, which might be a read error. V and J are TRBV5-1 and TRBJ1-2, with D hard to call. Germline loops: CDR1 SGHRS, CDR2 YFSETQ. The CDR3 totals 13 residues. This CDR3 reads CASSLEGDYGYTF. DNA for the CDR3: TGTGCCAGCAGCTTGGAGGGAGACTATGGCTACACCTTC.

Notes on this clonotype: A read error may explain this, as a much larger clone is one base away. This chain links TRBV18 with TRBJ2-3; a weak D match, TRBD2 (5 bases). Germline loops: CDR1 KGHSH, CDR2 LQKENI. CDR3 length: 13 amino acids. As DNA, the CDR3 is TGTACCAGCTCACCGCTCTCAGCGGTCGAGGCGTATTTT. Translating gives CTSSPLSAVEAYF. Together with reference TRBV18 and TRBJ2-3, the CDR3 gives the full variable domain: NAGVMQNPRHLVRRRGQEARLRCSPMKGHSHVYWYRQLPEEGLKFMVYLQKENIIDESGMPKERFSAEFPKEGPSILRIQQVVRGDSAAYFCTSSPLSAVEAYFGPGTRLTVL.

This clonotype was observed at least ten times. The chain links TRBV4-1 to TRBJ2-3; TRBD2 is a possible D gene (6 bases). This CDR3 comprises 17 residues. The germline V gene has CDR1 MGHRA and CDR2 YSYEKL. V lost 2 bases and J lost 0, with 15 bases in between. CDR3 region: CASSQNWGESSTDTQYF. The CDR3 nucleotides are TGCGCCAGCAGCCAAAACTGGGGGGAATCTAGCACAGATACGCAGTATTTT.

Ten or more counts support this clonotype. This chain uses TRBV6-5 with TRBJ2-1, with TRBD2 identical over 12 bases. The germline V gene encodes CDR1 MNHEY and CDR2 SVGAGI. This CDR3 is 16 amino acids long. Germline trimming cut 2 bases from V and 5 bases from J; bases unmatched to any gene: 4. The CDR3 DNA reads as TGTGCCAGCAGTTACACAGCTAGCGGGGGGGACAATGAGCAGTTCTTC. Translating gives CASSYTASGGDNEQFF.

As regards this clonotype: The CDR3 does not close with the conserved phenylalanine or tryptophan, likely indicating a read error. J is TRBJ2-2 and V is TRBV6-1; maybe TRBD2 (6 bases). Trimming removed 7 bases at V and 4 bases at J, with 16 bases between. Germline V gene sequence: CDR1 MNHNS, CDR2 SASEGT. The CDR3 loop spans 15 amino acids. The CDR3 loop is CASKPWLGGTGELFY. The CDR3, as DNA: TGTGCCAGCAAACCTTGGTTGGGAGGCACCGGGGAGCTGTTTTAT.

Regarding this clonotype: One end of the junction varies from germline; a read error may be responsible. The chain carries TRBV11-1 and TRBJ2-7, with 9 nucleotides matching TRBD1. Germline CDR1 reads SGHAT; CDR2 reads FQDESV (reference sequence). The CDR3 is 15 amino acids. The CDR3, as DNA: TGTGTCAGCAGCTTTGCCTGGACAGGGGCCTACGAGCAGTACTTC. It encodes CVSSFAWTGAYEQYF.

The chain links TRBV6-5 to TRBJ1-2, with TRBD1 as a possible D gene (6 bases). Trimming took off 5 bases at V and 4 bases at J, with 14 bases between the two ends. The CDR3 is made up of 14 amino acids. Germline lookup yields CDR1 MNHEY and CDR2 SVGAGI. The CDR3 region is CASSTTGSSYGYTF. Written as DNA, the CDR3 is TGTGCCAGCAGTACCACAGGGAGTAGCTATGGCTACACCTTC.

This clonotype occurred a few times. The rearrangement uses TRBV5-1 and TRBJ1-1; the match to TRBD1 covers 7 bases. The CDR3 is 15 residues long. Germline V gene data show CDR1 as SGHRS and CDR2 as YFSETQ. The ends lost 3 bases at V and 1 base at J; junction bases unmatched: 6. The CDR3 protein is CASSSYGTANTEAFF. CDR3 bases: TGCGCCAGCAGCTCCTACGGGACAGCGAACACTGAAGCTTTCTTT.